Sequencing of this T cell receptor (beta chain) was carried out in a study of OX40 agonist ivuxolimab in advanced cancers. The protocol was immunoSEQ multiplex PCR, while the TCRdb copy is restricted to in-frame clones and leaves out a portion. The sample yields tens of thousands of clones, 89% seen once. Deletions cut 4 bases from V and 4 bases from J, with 14 bases between. Germline V gene lookup returns CDR1 SQVTM and CDR2 ANQGSEA. The CDR3 is made up of 14 amino acids. Sequenced material: CD4+ or CD8+ T cells sorted from blood, taken in a trial of the OX40 agonist ivuxolimab. V is TRBV29-1 and J is TRBJ1-3, with D possibly matching TRBD1 (6 bases). The TCR sequence derives from an adult with an advanced solid tumor such as melanoma, head and neck, liver or kidney cancer. CDR3 DNA: TGCAGCGTTGTCCCAGGGGTTACAGGAAACACCATATATTTT. This codes for CSVVPGVTGNTIYF. The full variable domain, completed using reference TRBV29-1 and TRBJ1-3, is SAVISQKPSRDICQRGTSLTIQCQVDSQVTMMFWYRQQPGQSLTLIATANQGSEATYESGFVIDKFPISRPNLTFSTLTVSNMSPEDSSIYLCSVVPGVTGNTIYFGEGSWLTVV.